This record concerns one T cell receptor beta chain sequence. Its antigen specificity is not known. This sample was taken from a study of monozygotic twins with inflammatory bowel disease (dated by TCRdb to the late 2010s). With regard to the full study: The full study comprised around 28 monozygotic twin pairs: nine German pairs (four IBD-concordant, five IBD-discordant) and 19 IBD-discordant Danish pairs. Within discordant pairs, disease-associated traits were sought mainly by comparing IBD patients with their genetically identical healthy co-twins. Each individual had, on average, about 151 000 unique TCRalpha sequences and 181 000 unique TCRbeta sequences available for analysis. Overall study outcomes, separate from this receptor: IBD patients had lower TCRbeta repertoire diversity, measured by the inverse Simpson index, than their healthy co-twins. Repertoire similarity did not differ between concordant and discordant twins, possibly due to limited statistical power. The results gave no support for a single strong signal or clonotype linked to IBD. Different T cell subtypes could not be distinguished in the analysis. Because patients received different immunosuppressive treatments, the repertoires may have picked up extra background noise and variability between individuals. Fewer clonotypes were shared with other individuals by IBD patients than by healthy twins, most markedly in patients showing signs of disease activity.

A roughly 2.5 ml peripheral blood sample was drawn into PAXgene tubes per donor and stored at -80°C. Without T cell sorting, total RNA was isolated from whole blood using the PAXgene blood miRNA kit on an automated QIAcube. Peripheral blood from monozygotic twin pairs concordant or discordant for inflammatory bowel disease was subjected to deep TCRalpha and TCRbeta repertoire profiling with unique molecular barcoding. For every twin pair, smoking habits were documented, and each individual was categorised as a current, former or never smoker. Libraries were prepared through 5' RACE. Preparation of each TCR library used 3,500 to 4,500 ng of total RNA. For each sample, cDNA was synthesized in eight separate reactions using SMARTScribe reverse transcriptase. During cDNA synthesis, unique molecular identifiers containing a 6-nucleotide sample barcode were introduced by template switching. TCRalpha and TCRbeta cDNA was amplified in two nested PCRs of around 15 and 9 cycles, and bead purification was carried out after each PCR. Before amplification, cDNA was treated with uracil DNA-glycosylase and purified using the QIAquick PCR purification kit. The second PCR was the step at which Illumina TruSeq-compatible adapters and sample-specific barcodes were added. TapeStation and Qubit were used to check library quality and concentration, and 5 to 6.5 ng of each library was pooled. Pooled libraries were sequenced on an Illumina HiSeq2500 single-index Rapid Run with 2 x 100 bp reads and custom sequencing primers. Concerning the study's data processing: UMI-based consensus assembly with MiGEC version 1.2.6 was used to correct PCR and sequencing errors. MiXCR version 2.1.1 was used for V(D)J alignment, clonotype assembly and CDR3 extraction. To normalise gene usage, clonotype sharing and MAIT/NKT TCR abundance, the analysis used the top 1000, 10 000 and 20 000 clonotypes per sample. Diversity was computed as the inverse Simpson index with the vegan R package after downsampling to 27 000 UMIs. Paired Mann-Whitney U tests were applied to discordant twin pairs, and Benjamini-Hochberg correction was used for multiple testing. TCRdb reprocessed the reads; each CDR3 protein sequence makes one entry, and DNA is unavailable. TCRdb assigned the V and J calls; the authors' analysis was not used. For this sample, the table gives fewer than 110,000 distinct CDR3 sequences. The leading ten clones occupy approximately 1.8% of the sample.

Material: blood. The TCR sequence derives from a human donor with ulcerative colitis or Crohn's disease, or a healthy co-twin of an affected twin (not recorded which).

The CDR3 region: CASSLKNLAESSYNEQFF. The rearrangement joined TRBV11-2 to TRBJ2-1; the D gene TCRdb calls, TRBD2, cannot be checked with no DNA. CDR1 and CDR2 (SGHAT, FQNNGV) derive from the germline V gene. From its cysteine to its phenylalanine, the CDR3 spans 18 amino acids. DNA for this receptor is not on file.